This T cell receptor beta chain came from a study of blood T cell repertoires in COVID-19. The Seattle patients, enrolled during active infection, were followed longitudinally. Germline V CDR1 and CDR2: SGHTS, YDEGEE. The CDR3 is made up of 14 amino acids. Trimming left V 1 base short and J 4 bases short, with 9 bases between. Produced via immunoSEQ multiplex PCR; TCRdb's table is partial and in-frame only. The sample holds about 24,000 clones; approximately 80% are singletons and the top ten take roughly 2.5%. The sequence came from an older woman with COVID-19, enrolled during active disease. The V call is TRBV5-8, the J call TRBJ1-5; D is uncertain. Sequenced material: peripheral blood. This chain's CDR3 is CASSLRPENQPQHF. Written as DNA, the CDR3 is TGTGCCAGCAGCTTGCGGCCGGAGAATCAGCCCCAGCATTTT.